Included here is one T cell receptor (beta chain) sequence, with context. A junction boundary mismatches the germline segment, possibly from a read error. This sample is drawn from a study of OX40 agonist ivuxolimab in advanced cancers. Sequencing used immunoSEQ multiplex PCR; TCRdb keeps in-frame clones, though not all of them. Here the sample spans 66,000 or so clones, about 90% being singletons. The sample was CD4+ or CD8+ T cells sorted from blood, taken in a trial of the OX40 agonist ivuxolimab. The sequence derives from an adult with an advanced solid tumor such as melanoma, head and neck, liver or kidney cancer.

CDR3 sequence: CASSVAGTDTQYF. DNA for the CDR3: TGTGCCAGCAGCGTAGCGGGCACAGATACGCAGTATTTT. This rearrangement joins TRBV7-2 to TRBJ2-3; possibly TRBD2 for D (6 bases). This CDR3 region has 13 residues. Per the germline V gene, CDR1 is SGHTA and CDR2 is FQGNSA.